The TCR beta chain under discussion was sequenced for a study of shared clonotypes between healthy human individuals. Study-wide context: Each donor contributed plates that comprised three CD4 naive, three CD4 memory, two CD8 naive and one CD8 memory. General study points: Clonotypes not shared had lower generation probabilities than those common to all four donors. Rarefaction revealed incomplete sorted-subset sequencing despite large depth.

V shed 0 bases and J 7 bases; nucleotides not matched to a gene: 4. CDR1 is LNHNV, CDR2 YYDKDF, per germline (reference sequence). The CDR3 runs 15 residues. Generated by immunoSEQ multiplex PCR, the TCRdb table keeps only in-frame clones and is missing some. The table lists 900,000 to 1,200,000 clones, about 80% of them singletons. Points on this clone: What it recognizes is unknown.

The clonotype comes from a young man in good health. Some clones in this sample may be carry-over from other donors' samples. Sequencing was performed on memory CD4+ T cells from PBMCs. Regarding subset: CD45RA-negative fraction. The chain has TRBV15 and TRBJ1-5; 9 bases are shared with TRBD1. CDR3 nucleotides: TGTGCCACCAGCAGAGAAAGACAGGGGGGGCAGCCCCAGCATTTT. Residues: CATSRERQGGQPQHF.